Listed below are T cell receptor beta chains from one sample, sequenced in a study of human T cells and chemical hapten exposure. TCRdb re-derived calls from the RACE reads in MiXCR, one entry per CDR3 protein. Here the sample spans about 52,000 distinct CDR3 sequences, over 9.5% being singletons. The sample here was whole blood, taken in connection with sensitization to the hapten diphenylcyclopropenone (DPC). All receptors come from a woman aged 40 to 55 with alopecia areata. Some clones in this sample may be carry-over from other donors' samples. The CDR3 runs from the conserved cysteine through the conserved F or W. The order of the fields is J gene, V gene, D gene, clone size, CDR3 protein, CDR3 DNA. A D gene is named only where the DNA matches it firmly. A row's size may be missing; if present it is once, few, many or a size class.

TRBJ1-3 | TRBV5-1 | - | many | CASSLDPPEVGNTIYF | TGCGCCAGCAGCTTGGACCCGCCCGAGGTTGGAAACACCATATATTTT
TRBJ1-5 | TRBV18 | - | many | CASSPQGKNQPQHF | TGTGCCAGCTCACCACAGGGGAAGAACCAGCCCCAGCATTTT
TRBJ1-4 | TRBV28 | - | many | CASSPRAGVREKLFF | TGTGCCAGCAGTCCCAGGGCAGGGGTCCGTGAAAAACTGTTTTTT
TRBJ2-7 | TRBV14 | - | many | CASSQVYRGVEQYF | TGTGCCAGCAGCCAAGTGTACAGAGGAGTCGAGCAGTACTTC
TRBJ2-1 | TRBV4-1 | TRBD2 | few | CASSQGERGPHNEQFF | TGCGCCAGCAGCCAAGGGGAGCGGGGGCCCCACAATGAGCAGTTCTTC
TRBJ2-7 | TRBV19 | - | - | CASSIAVFSSYEQYF | TGTGCCAGTAGTATTGCTGTTTTCTCCTCCTACGAGCAGTACTTC
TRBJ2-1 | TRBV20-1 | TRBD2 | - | CSAGLAGGPYEQFF | TGCAGTGCTGGCCTAGCGGGGGGGCCCTATGAGCAGTTCTTC
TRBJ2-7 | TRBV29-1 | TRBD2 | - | CSVEDPLAGTLYEQYF | TGCAGCGTTGAAGATCCGCTAGCGGGGACCCTCTACGAGCAGTACTTC
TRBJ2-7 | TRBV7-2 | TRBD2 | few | CASSPRLAGTYEQYF | TGTGCCAGCAGCCCCAGACTAGCGGGTACCTACGAGCAGTACTTC
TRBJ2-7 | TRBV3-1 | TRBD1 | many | CASSQVGTGNEQYF | TGTGCCAGCAGCCAAGTAGGGACAGGGAACGAGCAGTACTTC
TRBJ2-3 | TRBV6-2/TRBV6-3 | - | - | CASSKLAVSTDTQYF | TGTGCCAGCAGCAAACTAGCCGTTAGCACAGATACGCAGTATTTT
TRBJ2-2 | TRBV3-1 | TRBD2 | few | CASSRSGGGPTGELFF | TGTGCCAGCAGCCGGTCCGGCGGGGGACCCACCGGGGAGCTGTTTTTT
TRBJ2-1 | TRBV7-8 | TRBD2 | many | CASSGEGRAHYNEQFF | TGTGCCAGCAGCGGGGAGGGAAGGGCCCACTACAATGAGCAGTTCTTC
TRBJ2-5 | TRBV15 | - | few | CATSYEGWAGQETQYF | TGTGCCACCAGCTATGAAGGCTGGGCAGGGCAGGAGACCCAGTACTTC
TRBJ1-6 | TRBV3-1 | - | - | CASSSSFGGNHF | TGTGCCAGCAGCTCCTCCTTCGGCGGAAACCACTTT
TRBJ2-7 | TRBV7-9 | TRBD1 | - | CASSLSETGVKYEQYF | TGTGCCAGCAGCTTAAGCGAGACAGGGGTAAAGTACGAGCAGTACTTC
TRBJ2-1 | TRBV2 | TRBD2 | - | CASGTSGNKRDNEQFF | TGTGCCAGCGGGACTAGCGGGAACAAACGAGACAATGAGCAGTTCTTC
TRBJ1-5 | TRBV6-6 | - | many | CASTERKGGFQPQHF | TGTGCCAGCACCGAACGGAAGGGGGGCTTTCAGCCCCAGCATTTT
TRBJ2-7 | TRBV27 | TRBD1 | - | CASRRQGAYEQYF | TGTGCCAGCCGCCGACAGGGGGCCTACGAGCAGTACTTC
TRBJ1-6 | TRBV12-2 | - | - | CASRPTRDSANSPLHF | TGTGCAAGTCGCCCGACCCGGGACAGTGCTAATTCACCCCTCCACTTT
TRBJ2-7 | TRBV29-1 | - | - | CSVGLQGRSYEQYF | TGCAGCGTTGGGTTGCAGGGACGGTCCTACGAGCAGTACTTC
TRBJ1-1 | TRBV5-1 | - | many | CASSLAVQGTEAFF | TGCGCCAGCAGCTTGGCCGTCCAAGGCACTGAAGCTTTCTTT
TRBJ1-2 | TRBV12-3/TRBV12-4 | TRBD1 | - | CASSRGQGDGYTF | TGTGCCAGCAGTCGAGGACAGGGTGATGGCTACACCTTC
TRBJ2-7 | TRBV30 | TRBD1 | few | CAWTTTGISYEQYF | TGTGCCTGGACCACGACAGGGATCTCCTACGAGCAGTACTTC
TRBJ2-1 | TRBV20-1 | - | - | CSAGDGTSKFF | TGCAGTGCTGGGGACGGGACTTCAAAGTTCTTC
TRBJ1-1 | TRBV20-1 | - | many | CSAPTGLNTEAFF | TGCAGTGCCCCCACAGGGCTGAACACTGAAGCTTTCTTT
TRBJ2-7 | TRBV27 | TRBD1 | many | CASSFPGGYEQYF | TGTGCCAGCAGTTTCCCAGGGGGATACGAGCAGTACTTC
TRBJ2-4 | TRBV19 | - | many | CASSIGRVDIQYF | TGTGCCAGTAGTATCGGCAGGGTGGACATTCAGTACTTC
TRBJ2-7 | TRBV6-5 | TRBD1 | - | CASSYSRAGGEAYEQYF | TGTGCCAGCAGTTACTCGAGGGCAGGGGGCGAGGCCTACGAGCAGTACTTC
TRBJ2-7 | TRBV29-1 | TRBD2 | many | CSVATSGDLSEQYF | TGCAGCGTGGCGACTAGCGGGGATCTTTCCGAGCAGTACTTC
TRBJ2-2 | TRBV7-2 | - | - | CASSLDNPGTGELFF | TGTGCCAGCAGCTTGGACAATCCGGGCACCGGGGAGCTGTTTTTT
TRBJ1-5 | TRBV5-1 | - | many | CASSFDGNSNQPQHF | TGCGCCAGCAGCTTCGACGGCAATAGCAATCAGCCCCAGCATTTT
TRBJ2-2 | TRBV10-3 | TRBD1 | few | CAIRETGDTGELFF | TGTGCCATCAGAGAGACAGGGGACACCGGGGAGCTGTTTTTT
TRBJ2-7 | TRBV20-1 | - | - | CSAGTIYEQYF | TGCAGTGCAGGGACCATCTACGAGCAGTACTTC
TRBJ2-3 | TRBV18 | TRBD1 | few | CASSDRVRPDTQYF | TGTGCCAGCTCAGACAGGGTCCGACCAGATACGCAGTATTTT
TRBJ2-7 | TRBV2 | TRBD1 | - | CASSDGQGGNEQYF | TGTGCCAGCAGTGACGGACAGGGGGGTAACGAGCAGTACTTC
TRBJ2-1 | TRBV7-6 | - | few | CASSLSQLVGEQFF | TGTGCCAGCAGCTTAAGTCAACTAGTAGGTGAGCAGTTCTTC
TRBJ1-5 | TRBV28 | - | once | CASSQVGQPQHF | TGTGCCAGCAGCCAGGTCGGTCAGCCCCAGCATTTT
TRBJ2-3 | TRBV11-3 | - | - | CASSFGPGGSDTQYF | TGTGCCAGCAGCTTCGGCCCCGGGGGTTCCGATACGCAGTATTTT
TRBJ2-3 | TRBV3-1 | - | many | CASSQDLLGRTDTQYF | TGTGCCAGCAGCCAAGACTTATTGGGCCGCACAGATACGCAGTATTTT
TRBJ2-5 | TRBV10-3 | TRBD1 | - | CAISLQGDQETQYF | TGTGCCATCAGTTTGCAGGGGGACCAAGAGACCCAGTACTTC
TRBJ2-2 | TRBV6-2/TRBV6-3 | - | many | CASSYTTGELFF | TGTGCCAGCAGTTACACGACCGGGGAGCTGTTTTTT
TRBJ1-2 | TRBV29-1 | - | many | CSVEGLNYGYTF | TGCAGCGTTGAGGGGCTAAACTATGGCTACACCTTC
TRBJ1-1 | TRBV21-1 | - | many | CASSKLETVNTEAFF | TGTGCCAGCAGCAAATTGGAGACAGTTAACACTGAAGCTTTCTTT
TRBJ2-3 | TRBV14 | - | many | CASSLRDSPLDTQYF | TGTGCCAGCAGCCTCCGGGACTCACCTCTTGATACGCAGTATTTT
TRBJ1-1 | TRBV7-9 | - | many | CASTRGSGGTEAFF | TGTGCCAGCACTCGGGGCTCTGGGGGGACTGAAGCTTTCTTT
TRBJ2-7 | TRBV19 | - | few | CASSIDRGVHEQYF | TGTGCCAGTAGTATAGACCGGGGTGTCCACGAGCAGTACTTC
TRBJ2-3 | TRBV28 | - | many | CASSFGPGLSTDTQYF | TGTGCCAGCAGTTTCGGACCGGGTCTTAGCACAGATACGCAGTATTTT
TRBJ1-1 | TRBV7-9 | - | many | CASSFRGSDTEAFF | TGTGCCAGCAGTTTTCGGGGGTCGGACACTGAAGCTTTCTTT
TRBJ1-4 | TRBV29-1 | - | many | CSVEEGSGLNEKLFF | TGCAGCGTTGAAGAAGGTTCAGGGTTAAATGAAAAACTGTTTTTT
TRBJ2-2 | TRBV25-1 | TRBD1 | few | CASSEQRQGTGELFF | TGTGCCAGCAGTGAACAAAGACAGGGCACCGGGGAGCTGTTTTTT
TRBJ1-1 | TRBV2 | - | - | CASKGGRVDTEAFF | TGTGCCAGCAAGGGTGGCAGGGTGGACACTGAAGCTTTCTTT
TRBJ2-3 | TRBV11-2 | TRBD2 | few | CASSRRLAGDTDTQYF | TGTGCCAGCAGCCGAAGACTAGCGGGGGACACAGATACGCAGTATTTT